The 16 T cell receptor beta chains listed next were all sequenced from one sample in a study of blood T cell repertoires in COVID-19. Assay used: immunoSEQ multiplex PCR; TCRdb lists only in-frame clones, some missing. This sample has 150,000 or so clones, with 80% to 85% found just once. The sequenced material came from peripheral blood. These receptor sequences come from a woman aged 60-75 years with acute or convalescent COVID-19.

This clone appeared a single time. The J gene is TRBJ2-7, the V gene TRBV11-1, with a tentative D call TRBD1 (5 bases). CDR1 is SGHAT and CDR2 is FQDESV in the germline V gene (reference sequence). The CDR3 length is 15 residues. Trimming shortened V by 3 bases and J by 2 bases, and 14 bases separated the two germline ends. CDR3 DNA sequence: TGTGCCAGCAGCTTGGGTTTTACAGGAGCCTACGAGCAGTACTTC. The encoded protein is CASSLGFTGAYEQYF.

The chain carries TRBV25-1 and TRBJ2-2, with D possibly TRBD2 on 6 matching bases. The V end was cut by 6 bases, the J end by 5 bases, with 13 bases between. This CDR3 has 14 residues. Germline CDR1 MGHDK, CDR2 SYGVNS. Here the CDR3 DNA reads TGTGCCAGCAGGGGGGGTAGTTTTACCGGGGAGCTGTTTTTT. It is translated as CASRGGSFTGELFF.

The CDR3: CASSVDNGYGYTF. Here the CDR3 DNA reads TGTGCCAGCAGCGTCGACAACGGCTATGGCTACACCTTC. The chain links TRBV9 to TRBJ1-2, with D unclear. V lost 2 bases, J lost 4 bases, and 9 bases lay in between. This CDR3 is 13 amino acids long. In germline, CDR1 is SGDLS, CDR2 YYNGEE.

CDR3 sequence (DNA): TGTGCCAGCAGTGAACGCGCCGACAGGCTAGAGCAGTTCTTC. This translates into CASSERADRLEQFF. The rearrangement links TRBV25-1 to TRBJ2-1; D possibly corresponds to TRBD1 (6 bases). The V gene lost 2 bases and the J gene lost 10 bases, with 15 bases spanning the gap. The CDR3 runs to 14 residues. Germline V CDR1 and CDR2: MGHDK, SYGVNS.

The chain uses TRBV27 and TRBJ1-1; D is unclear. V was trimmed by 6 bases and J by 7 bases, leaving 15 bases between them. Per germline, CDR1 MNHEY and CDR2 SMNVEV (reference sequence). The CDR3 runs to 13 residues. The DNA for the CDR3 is TGTGCCAGCAGCCGCCCTGTGGGAGGTGAAGCTTTCTTT. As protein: CASSRPVGGEAFF.

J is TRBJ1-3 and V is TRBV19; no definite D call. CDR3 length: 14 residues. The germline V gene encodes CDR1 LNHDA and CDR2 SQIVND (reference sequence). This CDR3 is CATRRLDSGNTIYF. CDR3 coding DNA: TGTGCGACGAGGCGTCTTGACTCTGGAAACACCATATATTTT.

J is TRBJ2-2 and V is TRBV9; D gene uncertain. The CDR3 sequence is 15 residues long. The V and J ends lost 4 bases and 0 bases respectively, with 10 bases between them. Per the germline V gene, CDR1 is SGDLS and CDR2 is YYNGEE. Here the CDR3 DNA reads TGTGCCAGCAGCACCGGTGAGGCGAACACCGGGGAGCTGTTTTTT. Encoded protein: CASSTGEANTGELFF. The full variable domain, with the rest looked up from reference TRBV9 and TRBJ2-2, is DSGVTQTPKHLITATGQRVTLRCSPRSGDLSVYWYQQSLDQGLQFLIQYYNGEERAKGNILERFSAQQFPDLHSELNLSSLELGDSALYFCASSTGEANTGELFFGEGSRLTVL.

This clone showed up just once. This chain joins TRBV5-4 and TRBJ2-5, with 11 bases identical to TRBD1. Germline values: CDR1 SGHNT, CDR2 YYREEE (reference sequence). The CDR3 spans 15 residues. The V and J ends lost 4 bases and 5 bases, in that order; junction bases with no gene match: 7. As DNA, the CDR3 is TGTGCCAGCAGCGGGACAGGGGGTGGTTTTGAGACCCAGTACTTC. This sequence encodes CASSGTGGGFETQYF.

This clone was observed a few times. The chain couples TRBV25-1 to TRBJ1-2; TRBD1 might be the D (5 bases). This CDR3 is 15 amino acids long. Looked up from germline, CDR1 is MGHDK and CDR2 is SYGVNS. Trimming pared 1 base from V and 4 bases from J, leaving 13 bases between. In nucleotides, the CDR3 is TGTGCCAGCAGTGAATCGGGGGGACGGCCCTATGGCTACACCTTC. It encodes CASSESGGRPYGYTF.

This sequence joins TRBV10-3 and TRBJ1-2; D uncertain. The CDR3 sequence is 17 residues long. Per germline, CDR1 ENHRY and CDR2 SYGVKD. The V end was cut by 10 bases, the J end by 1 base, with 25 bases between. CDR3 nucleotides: TGTGCCACCCATTCAATGTGGCTACTAGAAGATAACTATGGCTACACCTTC. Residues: CATHSMWLLEDNYGYTF.

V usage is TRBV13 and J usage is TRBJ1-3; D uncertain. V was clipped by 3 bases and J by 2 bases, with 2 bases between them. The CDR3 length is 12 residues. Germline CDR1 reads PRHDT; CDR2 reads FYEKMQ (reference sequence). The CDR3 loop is CASSFTGNTIYF. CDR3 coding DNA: TGTGCCAGCAGCTTTACTGGAAACACCATATATTTT.

The CDR3 coding sequence is TGCGCCAGCAGCCAACGTCCCCTAGCGGGGGAGTACAATGAGCAGTTCTTC. Translation gives CASSQRPLAGEYNEQFF. The gene calls are TRBV5-1 and TRBJ2-1; 10 bases match TRBD2. CDR1 and CDR2 (germline): SGHRS, YFSETQ. Trimming at V came to 4 bases and at J to 4 bases, leaving 11 bases not matched to a gene. The CDR3 sequence is 17 residues long.

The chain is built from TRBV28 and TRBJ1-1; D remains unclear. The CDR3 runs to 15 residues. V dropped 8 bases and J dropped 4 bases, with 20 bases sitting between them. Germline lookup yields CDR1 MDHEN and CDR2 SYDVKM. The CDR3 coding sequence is TGTGCCAGCGGCCCTAATAGGAGGAGGATCACTGAAGCTTTCTTT. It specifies CASGPNRRRITEAFF.

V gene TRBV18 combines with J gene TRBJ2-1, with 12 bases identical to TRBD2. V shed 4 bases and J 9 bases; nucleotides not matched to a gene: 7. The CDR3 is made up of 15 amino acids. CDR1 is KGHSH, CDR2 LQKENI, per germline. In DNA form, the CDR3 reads TGTGCCAGCTCACAGACTAGCGGGAGATTTGGTGAGCAGTTCTTC. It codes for CASSQTSGRFGEQFF. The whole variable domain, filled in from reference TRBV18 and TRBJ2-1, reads NAGVMQNPRHLVRRRGQEARLRCSPMKGHSHVYWYRQLPEEGLKFMVYLQKENIIDESGMPKERFSAEFPKEGPSILRIQQVVRGDSAAYFCASSQTSGRFGEQFFGPGTRLTVL.

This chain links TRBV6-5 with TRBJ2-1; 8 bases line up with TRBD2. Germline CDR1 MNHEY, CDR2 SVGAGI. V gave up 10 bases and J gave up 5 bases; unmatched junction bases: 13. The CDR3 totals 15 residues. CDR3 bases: TGTGCCACCACCCGAACTAGCGGCCCCGACAATGAGCAGTTCTTC. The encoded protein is CATTRTSGPDNEQFF.

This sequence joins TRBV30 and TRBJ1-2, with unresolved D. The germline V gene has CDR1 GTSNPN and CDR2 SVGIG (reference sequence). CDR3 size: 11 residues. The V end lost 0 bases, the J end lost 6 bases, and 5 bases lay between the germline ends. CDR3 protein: CAWSVTDGYTF. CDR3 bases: TGTGCCTGGAGTGTCACTGATGGCTACACCTTC.